This TCR beta chain was documented in a study of blood T cells in healthy people across ages. Primed by a sample-barcoded 5' primer and a J-beta primer mix, a second PCR proceeded for about 7 to 12 cycles. Each cDNA was tagged by a template-switch adaptor containing 12 random nucleotides. TCRdb passed the 5' RACE reads through MiXCR, listing each CDR3 protein once. Seen here are about 1.8 million distinct CDR3 sequences, 49% observed once, and the top ten hold approximately 2%. A few counts support this clonotype. The germline V and J ends were trimmed by 5 bases and 7 bases, with 18 bases remaining between them. The CDR3 contains 15 residues. Looked up from germline, CDR1 is SGHTA and CDR2 is FQGNSA.

The TCR was taken from a woman aged 40 to 50 in good health. The sample taken for sequencing was blood. This rearrangement joins TRBV7-2 to TRBJ2-1; D may be TRBD1 (7 bases). This CDR3 is CASSPGGLPGNEQFF. The CDR3 DNA follows: TGTGCCAGCAGCCCAGGGGGACTCCCTGGAAATGAGCAGTTCTTC.